This entry features one T cell receptor (beta chain) sequence. The antigen it recognizes is unknown. No base quality information exists; no much larger clone differs at one position. The record originates from a study of shared clonotypes between healthy human individuals (dated by TCRdb to 2019 to 2021). At the level of the whole study: The cohort comprised two women and a few men aged 18 to 49 years. Each donor's leukapheresis produced roughly between about 0.9 and 9.5 billion PBMCs. To increase sequencing depth and limit assay-specific biases, TCR repertoire library preparation and sequencing were carried out by different laboratories using diverse techniques. To estimate repertoire size and how much clonotypes are shared between individuals, the study performed deep sequencing of blood TCR repertoires from a handful of healthy adults. Per donor, three plates each were used for CD4 naive and CD4 memory, two for CD8 naive, and one for CD8 memory. Beyond this particular receptor, the publication reports: Incomplete sequencing was indicated by rarefaction of sorted-subset datasets, despite the large sequencing depth. Compared with non-shared clonotypes, clonotypes shared by all four sorted-subset donors had higher generation probabilities. Sampling was restricted to blood, and TCR repertoires in tissues likely differ from the TCR repertoires found in blood. Estimated clonotype richness was generally larger for naive than for memory subsets. Because the study included only a small number of donors, the genetic and exposure-history diversity represented was limited. Roughly 5.2% of naive CD4, around 3.5% of naive CD8, 2.3% of memory CD4, and approximately 0.39% of memory CD8 clonotypes were shared across a handful of donors. Pairwise subsampling indicated that sequencing depth was expected to affect the degree of clonotype sharing among donors.

TCR CDR3 regions were amplified from genomic DNA by multiplex PCR using the deep immunoSEQ assay. Genomic DNA extracted from each cell subset was distributed evenly over all wells of several immunoSEQ 96-well plates, and each plate served as one replicate. For sorted subsets, each replicate PCR was loaded with roughly 190 ng genomic DNA, equivalent to some 27,000 T cell genomes. Purified libraries were quantified with a Qubit 3.0 fluorometer, sized on a Bioanalyzer 2100, and re-quantified with the KAPA Library Quantification kit. A separate single-read 150-cycle Illumina NextSeq 550 flow cell was used to sequence each immunoSEQ 96-well plate. As for how the authors treated the data: The immunoSEQ output contained only junctional sequences without quality scores, so filtering could not match that applied to full-length reads. Sequences were annotated with PyIR, a Python wrapper for IgBLAST v1.9, using IMGT germline references to assign V/J genes and CDR3. Reads with weak V/J assignments (E-value above 1e-6), missing CDR3, stop codons, out-of-frame junctions, or ambiguous translated residues were removed. V3J clonotypes were defined by identical inferred V gene, J gene, and CDR3 amino acid sequence. Percentage overlap between repertoires was computed as shared unique clonotypes divided by the size of the smaller repertoire. Richness of each repertoire was evaluated using RTK rarefaction, the Chao1 estimator, and Recon v2.1 estimates of unobserved clonotypes. Generation probabilities were computed with OLGA for all TCRbeta clonotypes obtained by the gDNA method from a few donors. The table comes from immuneACCESS by way of TCRdb, which keeps in-frame sequences with V and J called. Part of the clones is missing from these tables; in studies checked, under half for an unresolved V gene and the rest for unknown reasons. V and J calls and clone size are those listed in that table; D and trimming were worked out from the DNA. The sample table records roughly 2 million clones; around 95% of these occur just once. The leading ten clones occupy roughly 0.13% of the sample.

Donors were healthy HIV-negative adults with no recently reported acute infections or vaccinations. Every donor was a Caucasian adult living in Nashville, Tennessee, USA. CD4+ T cells were enriched through magnetic negative selection, after which naive cells were positively selected on CD45RA and the remaining negative fraction served as the memory subset. Blood was obtained by leukapheresis, after which PBMCs were separated by Ficoll-Histopaque density gradient centrifugation and cryopreserved in liquid nitrogen vapor phase. Purity and quantity of every magnetically sorted T cell population were checked by analytical flow cytometry. Genomic DNA was isolated from every sorted fraction and measured by UV absorbance on a Nanodrop 2000c. From its cysteine to its phenylalanine, the CDR3 spans 13 amino acids. The retained sequence is limited to the CDR3, 39 bases, with the frame set at the first base. Via the germline V gene (reference sequence), CDR1 is GTSNPN and CDR2 SVGIG. The germline ends are 16 bases apart after V is trimmed by 6 bases and J by 4 bases.

This TCR was sampled from a man aged 18 to 29 in good health. This receptor chain uses TRBV30 and TRBJ2-7; TRBD1 is possibly the D segment (8 matching bases). Material: naive CD4+ T cells sorted from blood. This specimen's cell subset or site label, interpreted: CD45RA+ positively selected. CDR3 region: CACHRGGTYEQYF. The bases are TGTGCCTGTCACAGGGGGGGAACTTACGAGCAGTACTTC.